This T cell receptor beta chain was documented in a study of blood T cells in healthy people across ages (dated by TCRdb to the mid-2010s). At the level of the whole study: In model experiments, template switching captured roughly one uniquely barcoded TCR beta cDNA molecule for every two T cells. The study measured age-related changes in TCR beta repertoire diversity using deep sequencing normalized with unique cDNA molecular identifiers. Four age groups were formed from the donors: young (average approximately 15 years), middle-aged (around 39), aged (over 55) and long-lived (82). To avoid experimental bias, donors of different ages were spread randomly across the sequencing lanes. Two additional independent replicas of 1 million unique cDNA reads from the same blood draw were analyzed for two donors (one aged 18 to 30 and one aged 80 or older). The full study reports these points: The long-lived group showed more naive CD4+ T cells, fewer expanded clones and increased TCR diversity than the aged group, suggesting age selection. The percentage of naive T cells measured by flow cytometry correlated strongly with observed TCR beta diversity. Conclusive comparison of naive and antigen-experienced compartments was prevented by the profiling of bulk unsorted PBMCs. Observed TCR beta diversity per million T cells fell roughly linearly with age, and a significant reduction was already apparent by age around 39. Estimates of total diversity based on one million sequenced T cells were considered lower bounds and underestimates. Donor CMV infection status was unknown, potentially confounding age-related changes in expanded clonotypes.

The cysteine opens and the phenylalanine closes a CDR3 of 12 amino acids. Only the CDR3 portion is preserved as DNA: 36 bases, with reading frame beginning at the first base. Per the germline V gene, SQVTM is the CDR1 and ANQGSEA is the CDR2. At the junction V is shortened by 3 bases and J by 8 bases, with 13 bases in between. The receptor library was made with 5' RACE. Sequenced on an Illumina HiSeq 2500. The second PCR ran for roughly 6 to 11 cycles and used a J-beta primer mix along with a sample-barcoded 5' primer. A unique molecular identifier was introduced onto each TCR beta cDNA molecule by a template-switch 5' adaptor carrying 12 random nucleotides. Each sample yielded at least 2.5 million CDR3-containing paired-end reads. The Mint cDNA synthesis kit, primed by a TRBC-specific oligonucleotide, was used to synthesize first-strand cDNA from all RNA. Following uracil-DNA glycosylase treatment, a first 18-cycle PCR with universal primers M1SS and BC2_uni_R was performed on all cDNA. Processing in the source paper ran as follows. Each sample was normalized by randomly selecting 1 million high-quality reads, each carrying a distinct molecular identifier. Reads sharing molecular identifiers were discarded rather than binned into consensus sequences. CDR3 identification, clonotype clustering and error correction used MiTCR with a Q25 quality threshold and the strictest error-elimination algorithm. A nonparametric unseen species model with Euler transformation was used to estimate lower-bound total TCR beta diversity. The raw public reads went through TCRdb reprocessing: fastp at Q25, MiXCR clone calling, in-frame beta chains kept. Rows merge per CDR3 protein into single entries with the most common DNA and genes. The V and J calls follow TCRdb's processing rather than the paper's. For this sample the table gives 700,000 to 900,000 distinct CDR3 sequences, of which about 55% were detected only once. The top ten clonotypes cover about two fifths of the sample.

This clonotype was observed once. Its antigen specificity is not known. Nothing much larger sits one base from this clone, and base qualities are not available. One read amounts to weak evidence. Donors were around 37 systemically healthy Caucasian individuals from Russia aged roughly 6 to 100 years. Each donor gave approximately 9.3 milliliters of peripheral blood, collected into EDTA-treated Vacutainer tubes. Ficoll-Paque density-gradient centrifugation was used to isolate PBMCs, with at least 7 million per sample. Total RNA was extracted from PBMCs with Trizol reagent, with at least 5.5 micrograms obtained per sample. For every donor, an aliquot of PBMCs went through flow cytometry to measure the percentages of naive CD45RAhigh/CD27high T cells.

This clonotype was obtained from an elderly man in good health. The sample was blood. The chain was built from TRBV29-1 and TRBJ1-2; a tentative D call is TRBD1 (6 bases match). The CDR3 reads as follows: CSVDGGFGGYTF. At the DNA level, the sequence is TGCAGCGTTGACGGGGGCTTTGGAGGCTACACCTTC.